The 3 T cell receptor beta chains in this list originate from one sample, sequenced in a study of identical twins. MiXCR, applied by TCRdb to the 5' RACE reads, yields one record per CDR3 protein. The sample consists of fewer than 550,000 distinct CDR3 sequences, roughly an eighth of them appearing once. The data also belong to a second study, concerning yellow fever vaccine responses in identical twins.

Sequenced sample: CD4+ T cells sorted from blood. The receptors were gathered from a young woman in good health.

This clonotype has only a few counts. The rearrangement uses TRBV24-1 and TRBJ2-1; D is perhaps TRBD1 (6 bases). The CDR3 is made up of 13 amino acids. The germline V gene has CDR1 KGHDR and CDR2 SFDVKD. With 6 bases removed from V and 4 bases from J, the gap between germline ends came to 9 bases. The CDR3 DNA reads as TGTGCCACCAGTAAGACAGGTTACAATGAGCAGTTCTTC. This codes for CATSKTGYNEQFF.

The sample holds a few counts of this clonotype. CDR3 sequence: CASSTGTGGEGANVLTF. CDR3 nucleotides: TGTGCCAGCAGTACCGGGACAGGGGGCGAGGGGGCCAACGTCCTGACTTTC. The V gene is TRBV12-3 or TRBV12-4, the J gene TRBJ2-6, with TRBD1 matching 12 bases. With 5 bases clipped from V and 4 bases from J, the junction kept 6 bases outside the gene matches. The CDR3 has 17 residues.

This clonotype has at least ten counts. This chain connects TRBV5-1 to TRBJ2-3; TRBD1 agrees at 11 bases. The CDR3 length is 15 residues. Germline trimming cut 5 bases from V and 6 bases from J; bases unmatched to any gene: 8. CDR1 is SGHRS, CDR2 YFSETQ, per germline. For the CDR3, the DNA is TGCGCCAGCAGTCCTCCGGGACAGGGGGTTGATACGCAGTATTTT. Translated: CASSPPGQGVDTQYF.